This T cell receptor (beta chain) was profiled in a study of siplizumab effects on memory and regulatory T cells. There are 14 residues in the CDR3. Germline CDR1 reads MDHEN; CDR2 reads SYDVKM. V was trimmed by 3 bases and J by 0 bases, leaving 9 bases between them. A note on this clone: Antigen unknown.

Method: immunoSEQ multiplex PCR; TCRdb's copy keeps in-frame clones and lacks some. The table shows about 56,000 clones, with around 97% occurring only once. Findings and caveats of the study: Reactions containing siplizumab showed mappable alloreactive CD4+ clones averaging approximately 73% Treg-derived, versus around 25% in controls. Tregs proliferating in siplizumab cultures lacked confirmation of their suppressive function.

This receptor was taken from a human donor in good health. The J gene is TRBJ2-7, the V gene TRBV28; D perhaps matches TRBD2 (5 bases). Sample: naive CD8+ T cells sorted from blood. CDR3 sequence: CASSFLGSSYEQYF. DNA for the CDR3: TGTGCCAGCAGTTTTCTGGGGAGCTCCTACGAGCAGTACTTC.